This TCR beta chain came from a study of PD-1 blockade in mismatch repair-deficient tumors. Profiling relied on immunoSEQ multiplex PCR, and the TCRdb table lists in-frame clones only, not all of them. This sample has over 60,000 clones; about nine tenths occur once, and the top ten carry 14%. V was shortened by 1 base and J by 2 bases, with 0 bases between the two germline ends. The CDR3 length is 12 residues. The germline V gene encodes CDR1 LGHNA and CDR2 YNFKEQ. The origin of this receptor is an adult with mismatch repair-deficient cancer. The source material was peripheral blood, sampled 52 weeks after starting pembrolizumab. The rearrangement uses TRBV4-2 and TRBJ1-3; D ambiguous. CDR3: CASSQAGNTIYF. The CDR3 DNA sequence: TGTGCCAGCAGCCAAGCTGGAAACACCATATATTTT.